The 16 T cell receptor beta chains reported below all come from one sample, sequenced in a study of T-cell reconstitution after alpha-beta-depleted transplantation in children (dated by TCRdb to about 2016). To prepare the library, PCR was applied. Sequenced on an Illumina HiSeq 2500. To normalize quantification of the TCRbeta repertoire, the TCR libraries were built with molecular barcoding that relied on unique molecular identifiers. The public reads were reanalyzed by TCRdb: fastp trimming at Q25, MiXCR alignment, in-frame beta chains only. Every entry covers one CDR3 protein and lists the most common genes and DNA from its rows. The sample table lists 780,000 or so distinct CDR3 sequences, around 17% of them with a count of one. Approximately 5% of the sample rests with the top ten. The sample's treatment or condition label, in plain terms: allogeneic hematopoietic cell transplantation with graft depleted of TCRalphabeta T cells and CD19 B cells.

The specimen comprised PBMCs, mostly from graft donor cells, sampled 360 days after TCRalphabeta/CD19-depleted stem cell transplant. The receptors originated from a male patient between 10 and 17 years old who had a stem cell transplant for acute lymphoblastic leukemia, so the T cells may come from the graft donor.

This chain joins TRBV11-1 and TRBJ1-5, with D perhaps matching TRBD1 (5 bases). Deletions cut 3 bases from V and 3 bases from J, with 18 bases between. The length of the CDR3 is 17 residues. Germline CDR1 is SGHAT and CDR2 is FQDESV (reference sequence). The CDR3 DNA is TGTGCCAGCAGCTTCGGGGGGGAATTGATTCACAATCAGCCCCAGCATTTT. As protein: CASSFGGELIHNQPQHF.

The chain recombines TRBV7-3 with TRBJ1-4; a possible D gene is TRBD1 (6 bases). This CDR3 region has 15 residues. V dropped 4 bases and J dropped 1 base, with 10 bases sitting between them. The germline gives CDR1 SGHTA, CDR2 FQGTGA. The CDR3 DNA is TGTGCCAGCAGCTCTCTCAGGGGAACTAATGAAAAACTGTTTTTT. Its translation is CASSSLRGTNEKLFF.

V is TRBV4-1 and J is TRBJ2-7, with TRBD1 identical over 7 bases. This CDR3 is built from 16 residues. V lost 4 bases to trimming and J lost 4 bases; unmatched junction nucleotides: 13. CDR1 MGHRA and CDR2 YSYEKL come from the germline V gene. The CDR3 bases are TGCGCCAGCAGCCCCAAAACCACCGCAGGGGGATACGAGCAGTACTTC. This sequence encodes CASSPKTTAGGYEQYF.

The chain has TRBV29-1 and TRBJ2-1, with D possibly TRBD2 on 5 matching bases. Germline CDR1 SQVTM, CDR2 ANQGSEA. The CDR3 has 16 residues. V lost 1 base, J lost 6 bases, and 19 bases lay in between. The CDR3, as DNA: TGCAGCGTTGAAGTCGCCCGAGACCTCGCGGGCAATGAGCAGTTCTTC. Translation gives CSVEVARDLAGNEQFF.

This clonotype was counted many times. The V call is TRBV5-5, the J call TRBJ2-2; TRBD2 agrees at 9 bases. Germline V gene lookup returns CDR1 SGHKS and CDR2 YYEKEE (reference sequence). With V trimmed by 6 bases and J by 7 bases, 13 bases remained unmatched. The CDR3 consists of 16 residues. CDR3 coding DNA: TGTGCCAGCACCAACGCGGGAGGGTATCGTAGCGGGGAGCTGTTTTTT. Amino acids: CASTNAGGYRSGELFF.

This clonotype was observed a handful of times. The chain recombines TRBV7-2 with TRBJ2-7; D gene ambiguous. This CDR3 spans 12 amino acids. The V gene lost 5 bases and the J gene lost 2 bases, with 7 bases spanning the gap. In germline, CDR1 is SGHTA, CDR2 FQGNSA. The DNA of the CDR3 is TGTGCCAGCAGCCCAGTACCCTACGAGCAGTACTTC. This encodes CASSPVPYEQYF.

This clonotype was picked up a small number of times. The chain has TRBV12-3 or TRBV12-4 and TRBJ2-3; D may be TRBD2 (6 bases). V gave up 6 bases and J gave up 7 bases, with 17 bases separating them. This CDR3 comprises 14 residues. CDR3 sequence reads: CASRQGLGLNTQYF. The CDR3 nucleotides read TGTGCCAGCAGGCAGGGACTGGGGCTAAATACGCAGTATTTT.

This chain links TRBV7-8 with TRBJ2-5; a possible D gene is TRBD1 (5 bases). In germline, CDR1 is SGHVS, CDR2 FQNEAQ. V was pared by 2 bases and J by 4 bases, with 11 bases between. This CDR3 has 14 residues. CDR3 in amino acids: CASSLRFRVETQYF. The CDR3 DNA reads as TGTGCCAGCAGCTTAAGGTTCAGGGTAGAGACCCAGTACTTC.

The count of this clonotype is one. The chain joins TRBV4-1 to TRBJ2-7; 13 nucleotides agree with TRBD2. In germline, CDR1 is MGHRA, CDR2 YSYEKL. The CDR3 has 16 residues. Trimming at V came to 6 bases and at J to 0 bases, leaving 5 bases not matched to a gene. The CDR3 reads CASRRTSGSPSYEQYV. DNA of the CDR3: TGCGCCAGCAGGCGGACTAGCGGGAGTCCCTCCTACGAGCAGTACGTC.

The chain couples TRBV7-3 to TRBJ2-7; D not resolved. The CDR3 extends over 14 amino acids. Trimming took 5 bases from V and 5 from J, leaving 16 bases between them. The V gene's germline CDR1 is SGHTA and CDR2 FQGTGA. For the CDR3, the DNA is TGTGCCAGCAGCCCCTTTGCCGGGCCGAACGAGCAGTACTTC. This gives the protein CASSPFAGPNEQYF.

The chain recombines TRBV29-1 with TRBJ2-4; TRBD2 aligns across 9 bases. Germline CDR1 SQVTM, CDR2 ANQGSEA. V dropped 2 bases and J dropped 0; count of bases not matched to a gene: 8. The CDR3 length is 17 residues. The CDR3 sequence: CSVELAGNVLAKNIQYF. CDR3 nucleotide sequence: TGCAGCGTTGAACTAGCGGGAAACGTTTTAGCCAAAAACATTCAGTACTTC.

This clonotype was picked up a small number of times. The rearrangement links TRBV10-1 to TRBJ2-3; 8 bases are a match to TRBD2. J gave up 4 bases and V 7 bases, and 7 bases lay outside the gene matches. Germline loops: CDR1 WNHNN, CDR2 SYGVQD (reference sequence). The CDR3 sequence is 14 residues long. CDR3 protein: CASTSGRGSDTQYF. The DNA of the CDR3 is TGCGCCAGCACAAGCGGGAGAGGATCAGATACGCAGTATTTT.

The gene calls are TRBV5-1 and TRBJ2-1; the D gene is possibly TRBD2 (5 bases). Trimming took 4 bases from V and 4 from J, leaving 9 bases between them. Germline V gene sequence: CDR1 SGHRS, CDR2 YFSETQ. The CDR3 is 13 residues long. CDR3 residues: CASSPDWYNEQFF. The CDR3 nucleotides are TGCGCCAGCAGCCCGGACTGGTACAATGAGCAGTTCTTC.

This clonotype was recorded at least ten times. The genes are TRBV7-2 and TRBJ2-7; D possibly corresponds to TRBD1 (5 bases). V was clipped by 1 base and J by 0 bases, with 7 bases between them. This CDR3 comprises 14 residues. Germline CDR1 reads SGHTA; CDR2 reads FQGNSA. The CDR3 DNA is TGTGCCAGCAGCTTAGAAGACAGCTCCTACGAGCAGTACTTC. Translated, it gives CASSLEDSSYEQYF.

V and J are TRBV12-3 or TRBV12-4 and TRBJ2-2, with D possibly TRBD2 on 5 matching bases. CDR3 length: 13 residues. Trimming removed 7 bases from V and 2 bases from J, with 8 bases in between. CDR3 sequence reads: CASTDSNTGELFF. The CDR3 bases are TGTGCCAGCACGGACTCAAACACCGGGGAGCTGTTTTTT.

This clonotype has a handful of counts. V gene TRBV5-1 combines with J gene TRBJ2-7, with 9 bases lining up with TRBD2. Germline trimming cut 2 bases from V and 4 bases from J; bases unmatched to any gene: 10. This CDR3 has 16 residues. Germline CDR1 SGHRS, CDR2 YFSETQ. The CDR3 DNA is TGCGCCAGCAGCTTTAGCGGGAGCGCTTCCCTTTACGAGCAGTACTTC. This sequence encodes CASSFSGSASLYEQYF.